These 25 T cell receptor beta chains share one sample of origin, sequenced in a study of blood T cell repertoires in COVID-19. Here immunoSEQ multiplex PCR was the method, and the copy in TCRdb shows in-frame clones only, minus some. The sample has some 90,000 clones; around 85% are singletons. Sequences were obtained from peripheral blood. The receptors were gathered from a man between 60 and 75 years old with acute or convalescent COVID-19.

This clone was seen only a few times. V is TRBV27 and J is TRBJ2-3; TRBD2 matches 7 bases. Looked up from germline, CDR1 is MNHEY and CDR2 is SMNVEV (reference sequence). CDR3 size: 15 residues. V trimming: 6 bases; J trimming: 0 bases; junction bases outside the gene matches: 6. The CDR3 is CASRYSGFSTDTQYF. In DNA form, the CDR3 reads TGTGCCAGCAGATATAGCGGGTTTAGCACAGATACGCAGTATTTT.

The rearrangement uses TRBV10-1 and TRBJ2-7, with 7 nucleotides matching TRBD1. Germline values: CDR1 WNHNN, CDR2 SYGVQD (reference sequence). J gave up 2 bases and V 6 bases, and 10 bases lay outside the gene matches. The CDR3 extends over 15 amino acids. The CDR3 loop is CASSATGTDPYEQYF. CDR3 bases: TGCGCCAGCAGCGCTACCGGGACAGATCCCTACGAGCAGTACTTC.

The chain has TRBV28 and TRBJ1-2, with unresolved D. Trimming removed 6 bases from V and 6 bases from J, with 5 bases in between. The germline CDR1 and CDR2 sequences are MDHEN and SYDVKM. The CDR3 extends over 10 amino acids. The CDR3 loop is CASRRDGYTF. DNA for the CDR3: TGTGCCAGCAGGCGGGATGGCTACACCTTC.

The V call is TRBV7-9, the J call TRBJ1-1; tentatively, D is TRBD1 (6 bases). This CDR3 is 17 amino acids long. CDR1 and CDR2 from the germline V gene are SEHNR and FQNEAQ (reference sequence). With 4 bases removed from V and 1 base from J, the gap between germline ends came to 19 bases. The CDR3 here is CASSSYSLGQRNTEAFF. The CDR3 region has the DNA TGTGCCAGCAGCTCGTACTCCCTTGGACAGAGGAACACTGAAGCTTTCTTT.

The CDR3 coding sequence is TGCGCCAGCAGCCAACTACAGGGCGGGGGCTATGGCTACACCTTC. Amino acid sequence: CASSQLQGGGYGYTF. This chain joins TRBV4-1 and TRBJ1-2; tentatively, D is TRBD1 (6 bases). Germline lookup yields CDR1 MGHRA and CDR2 YSYEKL. The CDR3 is 15 amino acids. With 2 bases removed from V and 4 bases from J, the gap between germline ends came to 14 bases.

This sequence joins TRBV29-1 and TRBJ2-7, with 9 bases lining up with TRBD1. Germline trimming cut 2 bases from V and 4 bases from J; bases unmatched to any gene: 3. Germline assignment: CDR1 SQVTM and CDR2 ANQGSEA. This CDR3 is 13 amino acids long. CDR3 in DNA: TGCAGCGTTGAACGGGACAGGGATTACGAGCAGTACTTC. Protein sequence: CSVERDRDYEQYF.

This clone came up a few times. This chain connects TRBV13 to TRBJ1-1; D gene ambiguous. Germline CDR1 reads PRHDT; CDR2 reads FYEKMQ (reference sequence). The V end lost 4 bases, the J end lost 1 base, and 10 bases lay between the germline ends. The CDR3 runs 14 residues. The CDR3 sequence is CASSYSNTNTEAFF. DNA of the CDR3: TGTGCCAGCAGCTACTCTAATACGAACACTGAAGCTTTCTTT.

The DNA of the CDR3 is TGTGCCAGCAGCCTGGGGGGAGGGTTTGCTGGCTACACCTTC. Its translation: CASSLGGGFAGYTF. The V call is TRBV7-6, the J call TRBJ1-2; possible D gene TRBD1, 5 bases. This CDR3 has 14 amino acids. Germline V gene sequence: CDR1 SGHVS, CDR2 FNYEAQ. Trimming cost V 5 bases and J 7 bases, with 17 bases left between them.

This clone was seen more than once but under ten times. The rearrangement links TRBV6-2 or TRBV6-3 to TRBJ2-1, with TRBD2 matching 11 bases. Looked up from germline, CDR1 is MNHEY and CDR2 is SVGEGT. The ends lost 5 bases at V and 4 bases at J; junction bases unmatched: 7. The CDR3 loop spans 16 amino acids. The CDR3: CASSRLAGGIYNEQFF. CDR3 coding DNA: TGTGCCAGCAGTCGGTTAGCGGGGGGGATTTACAATGAGCAGTTCTTC.

The chain has TRBV5-6 and TRBJ2-1; 10 positions match TRBD2. The V gene end was trimmed by 4 bases and the J gene end by 1 base; junction bases not matched to a gene: 11. This CDR3 region has 18 residues. Germline V gene sequence: CDR1 SGHDT, CDR2 YYEEEE. CDR3 in amino acids: CASSRVRTSGPSYNEQFF. The CDR3 DNA follows: TGTGCCAGCAGCCGCGTTCGGACTAGCGGCCCTTCCTACAATGAGCAGTTCTTC.

This clone was recorded a few times. The genes are TRBV4-3 and TRBJ2-3; 8 nucleotides line up with TRBD1. Germline V gene data show CDR1 as LGHNA and CDR2 as YSLEER. V lost 1 base to trimming and J lost 4 bases; unmatched junction nucleotides: 13. CDR3 size: 18 residues. CDR3 in DNA: TGCGCCAGCAGCCAAGCCCATTCAGGGGGCATCAGGCCAGATACGCAGTATTTT. Translation gives CASSQAHSGGIRPDTQYF.

The chain carries TRBV6-6 and TRBJ2-7; TRBD2 agrees at 7 bases. Trimming took 2 bases from V and 2 from J; bases not matched to a gene: 6. CDR1 and CDR2 (germline): MNHNY, SVGAGI (reference sequence). This CDR3 region has 15 residues. CDR3 protein: CASSYGGGGPYEQYF. As DNA, the CDR3 is TGTGCCAGCAGTTACGGCGGGGGAGGGCCCTACGAGCAGTACTTC.

This chain uses TRBV6-2 or TRBV6-3 with TRBJ2-5, with D possibly being TRBD2 (6 bases). Trimming left V 6 bases short and J 5 bases short, with 13 bases between. CDR3 length equals 13 residues. The germline V gene has CDR1 MNHEY and CDR2 SVGEGT. In DNA form, the CDR3 reads TGTGCCAGCAGCCGATGGGCGGGGGAGACCCAGTACTTC. Translated: CASSRWAGETQYF.

The rearrangement joins TRBV6-5 to TRBJ2-3; TRBD2 might be the D (5 bases). CDR1 is MNHEY and CDR2 is SVGAGI in the germline V gene. V was pared by 8 bases and J by 9 bases, with 12 bases between. The CDR3 loop spans 11 amino acids. CDR3 in amino acids: CASEKSGTQYF. In nucleotides, the CDR3 is TGTGCCAGCGAAAAGTCGGGGACGCAGTATTTT.

The chain couples TRBV3-1 (or the pseudogene TRBV3-2) to TRBJ2-1; D might be TRBD2 (6 bases). The CDR3 covers 14 residues. Germline CDR1 is LGHDT and CDR2 is YNNKEL (reference sequence). V was pared by 6 bases and J by 7 bases, with 16 bases between. The CDR3 here is CASRARDSTNEQFF. The CDR3 DNA reads TGTGCCAGCAGGGCTCGGGACTCCACTAATGAGCAGTTCTTC.

The sample holds many counts of this clone. The V and J genes are TRBV18 and TRBJ1-4; possible D gene TRBD1, 6 bases. Germline loops: CDR1 KGHSH, CDR2 LQKENI. The V end lost 4 bases, the J end lost 6 bases, and 15 bases lay between the germline ends. The CDR3 totals 15 residues. Written as DNA, the CDR3 is TGTGCCAGCTCACGGTCACAGGGTTTCGATGAAAAACTGTTTTTT. Amino acids: CASSRSQGFDEKLFF.

The V gene is TRBV13, the J gene TRBJ1-2; perhaps TRBD1 as D (6 bases). The CDR3 spans 16 residues. Trimming took 5 bases from V and 3 from J, leaving 19 bases between them. From germline, CDR1 is PRHDT and CDR2 FYEKMQ (reference sequence). CDR3 DNA: TGTGCCAGCAGCGAAGGCACAGGGTTATTACACTATGGCTACACCTTC. Translating it yields CASSEGTGLLHYGYTF. Using reference TRBV13 and TRBJ1-2 for the parts outside the CDR3, the full variable domain is AAGVIQSPRHLIKEKRETATLKCYPIPRHDTVYWYQQGPGQDPQFLISFYEKMQSDKGSIPDRFSAQQFSDYHSELNMSSLELGDSALYFCASSEGTGLLHYGYTFGSGTRLTVV.

The chain combines TRBV11-3 with TRBJ2-7; 10 positions match TRBD1. The CDR3 extends over 16 amino acids. Germline V lookup: CDR1 SGHNT, CDR2 YENEEA. V shed 5 bases, J shed 0 bases, and the junction held 7 bases outside the gene matches. The CDR3 is CASSKPGQGSSYEQYF. The CDR3 DNA is TGTGCCAGCAGCAAACCGGGACAGGGGAGCTCCTACGAGCAGTACTTC.

The chain links TRBV5-1 to TRBJ2-3; 8 positions match TRBD2. This CDR3 is built from 16 residues. Germline CDR1 and CDR2: SGHRS and YFSETQ. Trimming at V came to 0 bases and at J to 0 bases, leaving 3 bases not matched to a gene. The CDR3 loop reads CASSLGTSPSTDTQYF. The CDR3 DNA is TGCGCCAGCAGCTTGGGGACTAGCCCCAGCACAGATACGCAGTATTTT.

The V call is TRBV5-6, the J call TRBJ1-5, with no clear D. The CDR3 is made up of 14 amino acids. Germline lookup yields CDR1 SGHDT and CDR2 YYEEEE. Trimming removed 0 bases from V and 6 bases from J, with 10 bases in between. In DNA, the CDR3 is TGTGCCAGCAGCTTGGAAGGGCGGGGTCAGCCCCAGCATTTT. Its translation: CASSLEGRGQPQHF.

This chain links TRBV7-9 with TRBJ2-1; weak D call: TRBD2 (5 bases). Germline CDR1 and CDR2: SEHNR and FQNEAQ (reference sequence). V dropped 3 bases and J dropped 3 bases, with 12 bases sitting between them. The CDR3 is 15 residues long. The CDR3 DNA reads TGTGCCAGCAGCTTCACCCGGGGTGACTACAATGAGCAGTTCTTC. Translated: CASSFTRGDYNEQFF.

The chain has TRBV3-1 (or the pseudogene TRBV3-2) and TRBJ2-7; D is possibly TRBD2 (6 bases). The CDR3 consists of 13 residues. Between the trimmed V and J ends, which lost 6 bases and 0 bases, there was a span of 9 bases. Germline V gene data show CDR1 as LGHDT and CDR2 as YNNKEL (reference sequence). The DNA for the CDR3 is TGTGCCAGCAGACCGGACTACTCCTACGAGCAGTACTTC. Encoded protein: CASRPDYSYEQYF.

CDR3 coding DNA: TGCGCCAGCAGCTTGGAAGGGACAGGGTGGGAAAAACTGTTTTTT. This translates into CASSLEGTGWEKLFF. V gene TRBV5-1 combines with J gene TRBJ1-4, with TRBD1 identical over 9 bases. V lost 0 bases, J lost 8 bases, and 5 bases stayed unmatched. CDR1 SGHRS and CDR2 YFSETQ come from the germline V gene. This CDR3 comprises 15 residues.

This chain joins TRBV18 and TRBJ1-1, with 8 positions matching TRBD1. Per germline, CDR1 KGHSH and CDR2 LQKENI. CDR3 length: 16 amino acids. The V gene end was trimmed by 3 bases and the J gene end by 5 bases; junction bases not matched to a gene: 11. CDR3 protein: CASSPSAGRGLTEAFF. DNA for the CDR3: TGTGCCAGCTCACCTTCGGCTGGCAGGGGGCTTACTGAAGCTTTCTTT.

The chain couples TRBV7-3 to TRBJ2-3; D gene ambiguous. Germline V gives CDR1 SGHTA, CDR2 FQGTGA. This CDR3 is 12 amino acids long. V gave up 5 bases and J gave up 6 bases, with 9 bases separating them. CDR3 region: CASSPGGDTQYF. The CDR3 DNA sequence: TGTGCCAGCAGCCCTGGTGGCGATACGCAGTATTTT.